Shown below are 25 T cell receptor beta chains from a single sample sequenced in a study of blood T cells in healthy people across ages. PCR was performed a second time for about 6 to 12 cycles using a sample-barcoded 5' primer and a J-beta primer mix. TCRdb used MiXCR to reprocess the 5' RACE reads, holding one entry per CDR3 protein. The sample has 800,000 to 950,000 distinct CDR3 sequences; about 48% are singletons. The sequenced material came from blood. These receptor sequences come from a man under 40 in good health.

This rearrangement joins TRBV9 to TRBJ1-2; 7 bases line up with TRBD1. This CDR3 has 14 amino acids. Germline V gene sequence: CDR1 SGDLS, CDR2 YYNGEE. Losses at the gene ends were 0 bases for V and 6 bases for J; bases not matched to a gene: 5. Written as DNA, the CDR3 is TGTGCCAGCAGCGTAGAGGGGGCAGGGGATGGCTACACCTTC. It encodes CASSVEGAGDGYTF.

V and J are TRBV3-1 and TRBJ1-1; no clear D. V was trimmed by 5 bases and J by 7 bases, leaving 14 bases between them. The CDR3 consists of 13 residues. Per germline, CDR1 LGHDT and CDR2 YNNKEL (reference sequence). The CDR3 loop is CASSSTMGDEAFF. As DNA, the CDR3 is TGTGCCAGCAGCTCAACCATGGGAGATGAAGCTTTCTTT.

The chain couples TRBV28 to TRBJ1-4, with D perhaps matching TRBD1 (6 bases). Trimming removed 1 base at V and 3 bases at J, with 15 bases between. The germline V gene encodes CDR1 MDHEN and CDR2 SYDVKM. This CDR3 is 17 amino acids long. In DNA, the CDR3 is TGTGCCAGCAGTTTATCCAGGGGACTGGTAGCTAATGAAAAACTGTTTTTT. Its protein product is CASSLSRGLVANEKLFF.

The CDR3 is CSVGGQNTDTQYF. DNA for the CDR3: TGCAGCGTTGGGGGACAGAACACAGATACGCAGTATTTT. The V call is TRBV29-1, the J call TRBJ2-3; TRBD1 matches 7 bases. Per germline, CDR1 SQVTM and CDR2 ANQGSEA. There are 13 residues in the CDR3. With 4 bases clipped from V and 2 bases from J, the junction kept 3 bases outside the gene matches.

This clonotype occurred a few times. The chain employs TRBV5-1 and TRBJ2-3, with D hard to call. Germline V gene lookup returns CDR1 SGHRS and CDR2 YFSETQ. This CDR3 region has 15 residues. Trimming left V 4 bases short and J 1 base short, with 13 bases between. The CDR3 nucleotides read TGCGCCAGCAGCCCTAGGCAACCCGGCACAGATACGCAGTATTTT. This encodes CASSPRQPGTDTQYF.

This clonotype has only one observation. A read error may be the cause here, since a much bigger clone is one base away. The chain employs TRBV25-1 and TRBJ2-3, with 9 nucleotides matching TRBD1. CDR1 is MGHDK and CDR2 is SYGVNS in the germline V gene. The CDR3 runs to 15 residues. The CDR3 coding sequence is TGTCCCAGCAGTCCCGGACAGGGGTGGACAGATACGCAGTATTTT. Residues: CPSSPGQGWTDTQYF.

The table lists this clonotype with a few counts. The V and J genes are TRBV4-2 and TRBJ2-5; D not certain. CDR3 length: 12 amino acids. V lost 4 bases and J 5 bases, leaving 8 bases between the germline ends. Germline V gene lookup returns CDR1 LGHNA and CDR2 YNFKEQ. DNA for the CDR3: TGTGCCAGCAGCCCCTCCGACGAGACCCAGTACTTC. Encoded protein: CASSPSDETQYF.

There are many counts of this clonotype. The gene calls are TRBV3-1 and TRBJ2-5; no clear D. Trimming took off 8 bases at V and 4 bases at J, with 11 bases between the two ends. This CDR3 is built from 12 residues. In germline, CDR1 is LGHDT, CDR2 YNNKEL (reference sequence). CDR3 residues: CASGRARETQYF. The CDR3 region has the DNA TGTGCCAGCGGTAGGGCCCGAGAGACCCAGTACTTC.

This CDR3 reads CASSIRTGIAYEQYF. The CDR3 nucleotides read TGTGCCAGCAGCATCAGGACAGGGATCGCCTACGAGCAGTACTTC. V and J are TRBV2 and TRBJ2-4; the match to TRBD1 covers 8 bases. TRBJ2-7 explains the end of the DNA better; the J call may be wrong. The germline V gene has CDR1 SNHLY and CDR2 FYNNEI. This CDR3 contains 15 residues.

The gene calls are TRBV12-3 or TRBV12-4 and TRBJ1-2; D gene unclear. Trimming shortened V by 5 bases and J by 4 bases, and 14 bases separated the two germline ends. CDR3 length equals 14 residues. The CDR3 protein is CASSAGPELYGYTF. The CDR3 region has the DNA TGTGCCAGCAGTGCGGGTCCGGAGCTCTATGGCTACACCTTC.

This clonotype was seen only a few times. The chain combines TRBV30 with TRBJ2-7, with a possible D match to TRBD1 (6 bases). CDR1 is GTSNPN and CDR2 is SVGIG in the germline V gene (reference sequence). The CDR3 has 12 residues. The ends were cut back, 1 base at V and 4 bases at J, with 8 bases in the middle. The CDR3 sequence: CAWSGQGYEQYF. CDR3 DNA: TGTGCCTGGAGTGGGCAGGGGTACGAGCAGTACTTC.

The chain uses TRBV9 and TRBJ1-6; 8 bases fit TRBD1. This CDR3 contains 16 residues. The ends lost 2 bases at V and 5 bases at J; junction bases unmatched: 6. The germline CDR1 and CDR2 sequences are SGDLS and YYNGEE. Here the CDR3 DNA reads TGTGCCAGCAGCGTTGGACAGGGACGGGATAATTCACCCCTCCACTTT. Translating gives CASSVGQGRDNSPLHF.

The V and J genes are TRBV30 and TRBJ2-1; D not certain. CDR3 size: 14 residues. Looked up from germline, CDR1 is GTSNPN and CDR2 is SVGIG (reference sequence). V was trimmed by 0 bases and J by 10 bases, leaving 16 bases between them. The CDR3 DNA sequence: TGTGCCTGGAGTGTACCTGGGTATCAATTAGAGCAGTTCTTC. Its protein is CAWSVPGYQLEQFF.

This chain uses TRBV5-1 with TRBJ2-5; D possibly uses TRBD1 or TRBD2 (6 bases each). Per the germline V gene, CDR1 is SGHRS and CDR2 is YFSETQ. Trimming stripped 4 bases from V and 7 bases from J, with 17 bases between. CDR3 length equals 14 residues. The CDR3 loop is CASSNPGASGTQYF. CDR3 DNA sequence: TGCGCCAGCAGCAACCCGGGGGCGTCTGGGACCCAGTACTTC.

The chain couples TRBV6-2 or TRBV6-3 to TRBJ2-4, with D possibly matching TRBD2 (5 bases). Gene TRBJ2-7 matches the end of the DNA better, so the J call may be wrong. The CDR3 has 12 residues. Germline V CDR1 and CDR2: MNHEY, SVGEGT. The CDR3 coding sequence is TGTGCCAGCAACCAGTACGGGAACGAGCAGTACTTC. This encodes CASNQYGNEQYF.

As to this clonotype: This may stem from a read error, because a much larger clone lies one nucleotide away. This chain uses TRBV29-1 with TRBJ2-6, with D uncertain. Germline CDR1 is SQVTM and CDR2 is ANQGSEA. V lost 3 bases, J lost 0 bases, and 3 bases lay in between. There are 13 residues in the CDR3. CDR3 nucleotide sequence: TGCAGCGTTGACACCTCTGGGGCCAACGTCCTGACTTTC. Its protein is CSVDTSGANVLTF. Looking up the rest from reference TRBV29-1 and TRBJ2-6 gives the full variable domain: SAVISQKPSRDICQRGTSLTIQCQVDSQVTMMFWYRQQPGQSLTLIATANQGSEATYESGFVIDKFPISRPNLTFSTLTVSNMSPEDSSIYLCSVDTSGANVLTFGAGSRLTVL.

The chain links TRBV2 to TRBJ1-1; D gene unclear. The CDR3 covers 10 residues. CDR1 and CDR2 (germline): SNHLY, FYNNEI. Trimming cost V 3 bases and J 7 bases, with 3 bases left between them. CDR3: CASSEGEAFF. In nucleotides, the CDR3 is TGTGCCAGCAGTGAGGGTGAAGCTTTCTTT.

This clonotype has only a few counts. The rearrangement joins TRBV4-2 to TRBJ2-1, with 10 bases lining up with TRBD2. This CDR3 contains 15 residues. Looked up from germline, CDR1 is LGHNA and CDR2 is YNFKEQ. The V segment lost 6 bases and the J segment 0 bases; nucleotides outside the gene matches: 2. The CDR3 loop is CASRPSGSSYNEQFF. In nucleotides, the CDR3 is TGTGCCAGCAGGCCTAGCGGGAGCTCCTACAATGAGCAGTTCTTC.

The chain carries TRBV6-5 and TRBJ2-7, with D tentatively TRBD2 (5 bases). The CDR3 extends over 13 amino acids. V lost 7 bases and J 6 bases, leaving 16 bases between the germline ends. CDR1 and CDR2 (germline): MNHEY, SVGAGI. CDR3 nucleotide sequence: TGTGCCAGCACTCCAGAGTTGGGGAGCGAGCAGTACTTC. Residues: CASTPELGSEQYF.

This clonotype has more than one count but fewer than ten. The chain has TRBV6-1 and TRBJ1-2, with 10 bases aligning to TRBD1. CDR1 MNHNS and CDR2 SASEGT come from the germline V gene. The CDR3 sequence is 15 residues long. J lost 5 bases, V lost 1 base, and 4 bases had no gene match. The CDR3 is CASSEVRDRGYGYTF. The CDR3 DNA sequence: TGTGCCAGCAGTGAAGTGCGGGACAGGGGTTATGGCTACACCTTC.

This clonotype came up a few times. At one end the junction does not follow the germline gene, possibly because of a read error. The gene calls are TRBV12-3 or TRBV12-4 and TRBJ2-3; no clear D gene. The CDR3 extends over 13 amino acids. DNA of the CDR3: TGTGCCAGCAGTTTAACGCGTTCAGATACTCAGTATTTT. Translating gives CASSLTRSDTQYF.

The genes are TRBV10-3 and TRBJ2-3; 7 nucleotides line up with TRBD2. V lost 4 bases to trimming and J lost 2 bases; unmatched junction nucleotides: 3. The CDR3 runs 14 residues. Germline CDR1 ENHRY, CDR2 SYGVKD. Here the CDR3 reads CAISAAGDTDTQYF. DNA of the CDR3: TGTGCCATCAGTGCGGCGGGGGACACAGATACGCAGTATTTT.

The chain uses TRBV18 and TRBJ1-1; 8 nucleotides agree with TRBD1. Germline trimming cut 4 bases from V and 4 bases from J; bases unmatched to any gene: 5. The germline V gene has CDR1 KGHSH and CDR2 LQKENI. This CDR3 comprises 14 residues. CDR3 region: CASSRSQGATEAFF. CDR3 DNA sequence: TGTGCCAGCTCACGTTCTCAGGGGGCCACTGAAGCTTTCTTT. The whole variable domain, filled in from reference TRBV18 and TRBJ1-1, reads NAGVMQNPRHLVRRRGQEARLRCSPMKGHSHVYWYRQLPEEGLKFMVYLQKENIIDESGMPKERFSAEFPKEGPSILRIQQVVRGDSAAYFCASSRSQGATEAFFGQGTRLTVV.

The chain has TRBV4-3 and TRBJ2-1; TRBD2 matches 12 bases. The germline V gene has CDR1 LGHNA and CDR2 YSLEER. CDR3 length: 14 amino acids. V was pared by 3 bases and J by 9 bases, with 3 bases of the junction left unmatched. The CDR3 bases are TGCGCCAGCAGCCACGGACTAGCGGGGCTTGAGCAGTTCTTC. It encodes CASSHGLAGLEQFF.

As regards this clonotype: Mismatch with germline at one junction end may stem from a read error. The chain couples TRBV4-1 to TRBJ1-2; 10 nucleotides line up with TRBD1. Germline V gives CDR1 MGHRA, CDR2 YSYEKL. The CDR3 is 15 residues long. DNA of the CDR3: TGCGCCAGCAGCAAGGGGGACAGGGGAAGCTATGGCAACACCTTC. This sequence encodes CASSKGDRGSYGNTF.